Presented here are 32 T cell receptor beta chains from one specimen sequenced in a study of shared clonotypes between healthy human individuals. Sequenced by immunoSEQ multiplex PCR; TCRdb stores in-frame clones only, minus some. The sample includes 2 million to 2.5 million clones, 85% to 95% of them seen just once. Material for sequencing was naive CD4+ T cells from PBMCs. The subset here: CD45RA+ positively selected. The receptor set was obtained from a man aged 18 to 29 in good health. Some clones in this sample may be carry-over from other donors' samples.

The chain carries TRBV29-1 and TRBJ1-1, with D perhaps matching TRBD1 (5 bases). This CDR3 has 12 residues. Germline V CDR1 and CDR2: SQVTM, ANQGSEA. V lost 7 bases, J lost 8 bases, and 17 bases lay in between. In DNA, the CDR3 is TGCAGCGCACTAGTGAGGGGTGAAGAAGCTTTCTTT. This gives the protein CSALVRGEEAFF.

Here the CDR3 reads CASSPLWLQETQYF. CDR3 bases: TGTGCCAGTAGTCCCCTATGGTTACAAGAGACCCAGTACTTC. V gene TRBV19 combines with J gene TRBJ2-5; D gene uncertain. This CDR3 is built from 14 residues. Germline CDR1 is LNHDA and CDR2 is SQIVND (reference sequence). The V gene lost 5 bases and the J gene lost 2 bases, with 12 bases spanning the gap.

The CDR3, as DNA: TGTGCCAGCAGGCAGATTTCAGGACAGGCTACGGAGACCCAGTACTTC. Amino acid sequence: CASRQISGQATETQYF. The V and J genes are TRBV11-2 and TRBJ2-5, with 7 positions matching TRBD1. CDR1 is SGHAT and CDR2 is FQNNGV in the germline V gene. Trimming at V came to 6 bases and at J to 5 bases, leaving 15 bases not matched to a gene. The CDR3 consists of 16 residues.

This chain connects TRBV29-1 to TRBJ2-3; D not resolved. Looked up from germline, CDR1 is SQVTM and CDR2 is ANQGSEA. Trimming left V 5 bases short and J 3 bases short, with 15 bases between. The CDR3 sequence is 14 residues long. CDR3 protein: CSVMFGQSTDTQYF. CDR3 DNA sequence: TGCAGCGTTATGTTTGGGCAGTCGACAGATACGCAGTATTTT.

The V and J genes are TRBV6-6 and TRBJ2-3; D not certain. Germline values: CDR1 MNHNY, CDR2 SVGAGI (reference sequence). The CDR3 is 13 amino acids. V was shortened by 0 bases and J by 2 bases, with 3 bases between the two germline ends. The CDR3 protein is CASSYSFTDTQYF. CDR3 nucleotide sequence: TGTGCCAGCAGTTACTCGTTCACAGATACGCAGTATTTT.

Worth noting for this clone: Other DNA sequences in the sample encode the same CDR3. This chain connects TRBV5-4 to TRBJ2-2; D is uncertain. This CDR3 region has 14 residues. The germline gives CDR1 SGHNT, CDR2 YYREEE (reference sequence). V shed 4 bases and J shed 2 bases, with 9 bases lying between them. This chain's CDR3 is CASSLDQNTGELFF. CDR3 sequence (DNA): TGTGCCAGCAGCCTGGATCAAAACACCGGGGAGCTGTTTTTT.

The chain employs TRBV25-1 and TRBJ2-1, with a weak D call TRBD2 (5 bases). This CDR3 is built from 16 residues. CDR1 is MGHDK and CDR2 is SYGVNS in the germline V gene. V shed 1 base and J shed 10 bases, with 20 bases lying between them. In DNA, the CDR3 is TGTGCCAGCAGTGAATCTGAGGGAAGAGCCATGGGGGAGCAGTTCTTC. Protein sequence: CASSESEGRAMGEQFF.

The chain links TRBV13 to TRBJ1-1; 8 positions agree with TRBD1. The ends lost 3 bases at V and 2 bases at J; junction bases unmatched: 2. The CDR3 sequence is 14 residues long. Germline V gives CDR1 PRHDT, CDR2 FYEKMQ (reference sequence). The DNA of the CDR3 is TGTGCCAGCAGCTTCGGACAGGGCAACACTGAAGCTTTCTTT. Protein: CASSFGQGNTEAFF.

This clone has only one observation. This chain joins TRBV5-1 and TRBJ2-7, with TRBD2 identical over 10 bases. CDR1 is SGHRS and CDR2 is YFSETQ in the germline V gene. This CDR3 has 16 amino acids. Germline trimming cut 2 bases from V and 1 base from J; bases unmatched to any gene: 6. DNA of the CDR3: TGCGCCAGCAGCTTCCGGGCTAGCGGGAGTTCCTACGAGCAGTACTTC. It yields the protein CASSFRASGSSYEQYF.

The chain employs TRBV18 and TRBJ2-5; 8 nucleotides line up with TRBD2. The trim removed 5 bases at V and 2 bases at J, leaving 7 bases unmatched. The CDR3 length is 15 residues. Per the germline V gene, CDR1 is KGHSH and CDR2 is LQKENI. The CDR3 nucleotides read TGTGCCAGCTCAAGTTTTACGGGAGGGCAAGAGACCCAGTACTTC. It specifies CASSSFTGGQETQYF.

This clone was seen once. The chain uses TRBV18 and TRBJ2-1, with TRBD2 matching 10 bases. Germline V lookup: CDR1 KGHSH, CDR2 LQKENI. The CDR3 covers 14 residues. The J segment lost 8 bases and the V segment lost 5 bases, leaving 6 bases of the junction unmatched. In DNA, the CDR3 is TGTGCCAGCTCAAAGCGGGAGGGGGCAGATGAGCAGTTCTTC. This codes for CASSKREGADEQFF.

The V and J genes are TRBV5-1 and TRBJ2-3; the D gene is possibly TRBD2 (6 bases). This CDR3 is 15 amino acids long. Deletions cut 2 bases from V and 2 bases from J, with 12 bases between. The germline V gene encodes CDR1 SGHRS and CDR2 YFSETQ. The CDR3 here is CASSFSGLDTDTQYF. The CDR3 nucleotides are TGCGCCAGCAGCTTCTCGGGACTTGACACAGATACGCAGTATTTT. The variable domain in full, with the rest retrieved from reference TRBV5-1 and TRBJ2-3, is KAGVTQTPRYLIKTRGQQVTLSCSPISGHRSVSWYQQTPGQGLQFLFEYFSETQRNKGNFPGRFSGRQFSNSRSEMNVSTLELGDSALYLCASSFSGLDTDTQYFGPGTRLTVL.

The CDR3 nucleotides read TGTGCCAGCAGCTTAGGCGCGGATCCATGGACCCAGCATTTT. This gives the protein CASSLGADPWTQHF. The chain joins TRBV7-2 to TRBJ1-5; D is undetermined. The V gene lost 1 base and the J gene lost 11 bases, with 15 bases spanning the gap. The CDR3 consists of 14 residues. CDR1 and CDR2 from the germline V gene are SGHTA and FQGNSA.

The J gene is TRBJ2-1, the V gene TRBV14; 9 positions match TRBD1. CDR1 SGHDN and CDR2 FVKESK come from the germline V gene. The CDR3 has 15 amino acids. The trim removed 4 bases at V and 7 bases at J, leaving 8 bases unmatched. The CDR3: CASSPGQGRRNEQFF. CDR3 in DNA: TGTGCCAGCAGCCCTGGACAGGGGAGAAGAAATGAGCAGTTCTTC.

The V call is TRBV28, the J call TRBJ2-3, with TRBD1 identical over 10 bases. Germline assignment: CDR1 MDHEN and CDR2 SYDVKM. V shed 6 bases and J 4 bases; nucleotides not matched to a gene: 13. The CDR3 runs 17 residues. This CDR3 reads CASSPKRGTGVADTQYF. In DNA form, the CDR3 reads TGTGCCAGCAGCCCTAAGCGGGGGACAGGGGTGGCAGATACGCAGTATTTT.

With respect to this clone: At the DNA level, this CDR3 is encoded by other sequences in the same sample as well. The genes are TRBV5-1 and TRBJ1-4, with D hard to call. The CDR3 consists of 14 residues. Trimming took off 4 bases at V and 4 bases at J, with 11 bases between the two ends. The germline V gene has CDR1 SGHRS and CDR2 YFSETQ. CDR3 nucleotides: TGCGCCAGCAGCCTAGGACCGGTTAATGAAAAACTGTTTTTT. It translates to CASSLGPVNEKLFF.

The chain uses TRBV5-1 and TRBJ1-1, with a possible D match to TRBD1 (5 bases). Per germline, CDR1 SGHRS and CDR2 YFSETQ. V dropped 5 bases and J dropped 8 bases, with 13 bases sitting between them. The CDR3 spans 12 residues. CDR3: CASRGRGVEAFF. CDR3 DNA: TGCGCCAGCAGGGGGCGTGGGGTCGAAGCTTTCTTT.

V and J are TRBV28 and TRBJ2-7, with D uncertain. Germline loops: CDR1 MDHEN, CDR2 SYDVKM. The CDR3 consists of 14 residues. Trimming pared 2 bases from V and 0 bases from J, leaving 8 bases between. The CDR3 DNA reads as TGTGCCAGCAGTTTAGTAGGGTACTCCTACGAGCAGTACTTC. Amino acids: CASSLVGYSYEQYF.

This clone has just one count. V gene TRBV10-2 combines with J gene TRBJ2-1, with 7 bases aligning to TRBD2. Trimming took 6 bases from V and 0 from J; bases not matched to a gene: 8. The CDR3 covers 16 residues. Per the germline V gene, CDR1 is WSHSY and CDR2 is SAAADI. The CDR3 loop reads CASRPSGSSSYNEQFF. The CDR3 nucleotides are TGCGCCAGCAGGCCTAGCGGCAGCAGCTCCTACAATGAGCAGTTCTTC.

There are a few counts of this clone. The chain joins TRBV7-9 to TRBJ1-1; D remains unclear. The germline CDR1 and CDR2 sequences are SEHNR and FQNEAQ (reference sequence). This CDR3 is built from 13 residues. Trimming removed 0 bases at V and 7 bases at J, with 9 bases between. This chain's CDR3 is CASSLAGGGEAFF. The CDR3 DNA is TGTGCCAGCAGCTTAGCGGGTGGCGGTGAAGCTTTCTTT.

This clone has just a few counts. Other DNA sequences in the same sample also yield this CDR3. This chain connects TRBV5-1 to TRBJ2-1; D possibly corresponds to TRBD2 (6 bases). The germline gives CDR1 SGHRS, CDR2 YFSETQ. CDR3 length equals 12 residues. V dropped 2 bases and J dropped 8 bases, with 8 bases sitting between them. CDR3 in DNA: TGCGCCAGCAGCTTACCGGGAGATGAGCAGTTCTTC. Translation gives CASSLPGDEQFF.

This rearrangement joins TRBV5-4 to TRBJ2-7; 8 bases align to TRBD2. Germline V lookup: CDR1 SGHNT, CDR2 YYREEE (reference sequence). The CDR3 spans 14 residues. Trimming cost V 5 bases and J 0 bases; bases outside gene matches: 4. CDR3 loop: CASSRGGTSYEQYF. CDR3 coding DNA: TGTGCCAGCAGTCGGGGGGGGACCTCCTACGAGCAGTACTTC.

This chain joins TRBV5-8 and TRBJ1-3, with 7 bases fitting TRBD1. From germline, CDR1 is SGHTS and CDR2 YDEGEE. Unmatched junction bases numbered 8, after V lost 7 bases and J lost 4 bases. This CDR3 spans 14 amino acids. The CDR3 loop is CASGIQGSGNTIYF. CDR3 DNA sequence: TGTGCCAGCGGAATACAGGGGAGCGGAAACACCATATATTTT.

The chain joins TRBV10-3 to TRBJ2-1; 10 bases map to TRBD2. CDR3 size: 14 residues. The germline V gene encodes CDR1 ENHRY and CDR2 SYGVKD. J was trimmed by 7 bases and V by 4 bases; bases with no gene match: 4. CDR3 sequence: CAISGKREGNEQFF. Written as DNA, the CDR3 is TGTGCCATCAGTGGGAAGCGGGAGGGGAATGAGCAGTTCTTC.

The chain combines TRBV28 with TRBJ1-3; 7 bases agree with TRBD1. The ends lost 4 bases at V and 4 bases at J; junction bases unmatched: 13. CDR1 MDHEN and CDR2 SYDVKM come from the germline V gene. This CDR3 is built from 17 residues. The CDR3 sequence is CASSSAGTAPLGNTIYF. Here the CDR3 DNA reads TGTGCCAGCAGTTCCGCCGGGACAGCTCCCCTCGGAAACACCATATATTTT.

To note about this clone: Its ends do not fully match the called genes, so a read error is possible. The chain recombines TRBV7-9 with TRBJ1-1; D is unresolved. Germline V gives CDR1 SEHNR, CDR2 FQNEAQ (reference sequence). The CDR3 is 11 amino acids. The CDR3 bases are TGTGCCAGCAGCTTAGTCCCCACACCGGTCTTT. This translates into CASSLVPTPVF.

This clone was observed once. This chain links TRBV5-4 with TRBJ2-7; TRBD1 matches at 8 bases. The CDR3 totals 14 residues. Germline CDR1 reads SGHNT; CDR2 reads YYREEE (reference sequence). Germline trimming cut 4 bases from V and 3 bases from J; bases unmatched to any gene: 6. The CDR3: CASSIDRGLYEQYF. The CDR3 DNA reads TGTGCCAGCAGCATAGACAGGGGACTCTACGAGCAGTACTTC.

The rearrangement uses TRBV30 and TRBJ1-4, with TRBD1 as a possible D gene (5 bases). V dropped 3 bases and J dropped 8 bases, with 13 bases sitting between them. The CDR3 has 13 amino acids. Germline V lookup: CDR1 GTSNPN, CDR2 SVGIG (reference sequence). In DNA, the CDR3 is TGTGCCTGGAGACGACCGGGGGTAGAAAAACTGTTTTTT. It yields the protein CAWRRPGVEKLFF.

The chain employs TRBV7-9 and TRBJ2-7; TRBD1 might be the D (6 bases). The CDR3 has 12 residues. The V gene lost 3 bases and the J gene lost 5 bases, with 8 bases spanning the gap. Looked up from germline, CDR1 is SEHNR and CDR2 is FQNEAQ (reference sequence). For the CDR3, the DNA is TGTGCCAGCAGCTTTGGACAGCACGAGCAGTACTTC. Its translation: CASSFGQHEQYF.

This rearrangement joins TRBV10-3 to TRBJ2-2, with no clear D. Trimming took 0 bases from V and 1 from J, leaving 6 bases between them. CDR3 length equals 15 residues. CDR1 is ENHRY, CDR2 SYGVKD, per germline. CDR3 sequence reads: CAISESLGNTGELFF. CDR3 coding DNA: TGTGCCATCAGTGAGTCGCTGGGGAACACCGGGGAGCTGTTTTTT.

The J gene is TRBJ2-7, the V gene TRBV6-6; 9 bases line up with TRBD1. The ends lost 9 bases at V and 3 bases at J; junction bases unmatched: 9. Germline V gene data show CDR1 as MNHNY and CDR2 as SVGAGI (reference sequence). CDR3 length equals 14 residues. CDR3 residues: CASTTGGVIYEQYF. The CDR3 nucleotides are TGTGCCAGTACAACAGGGGGCGTAATCTACGAGCAGTACTTC.

This sequence joins TRBV5-4 and TRBJ2-5; 10 bases are shared with TRBD1. CDR1 SGHNT and CDR2 YYREEE come from the germline V gene (reference sequence). The V gene end was trimmed by 4 bases and the J gene end by 0 bases; junction bases not matched to a gene: 6. This CDR3 comprises 16 residues. The CDR3 spells CASSHGQGGYQETQYF. DNA for the CDR3: TGTGCCAGCAGCCACGGACAGGGGGGGTACCAAGAGACCCAGTACTTC.